This T cell receptor beta chain was sequenced for a study of T cell responses to AZD1222 COVID-19 vaccine. Study observations and caveats: Donors were chiefly white British, with a greater number of females, and clonal diversity was perhaps underestimated. Rises in breadth and depth of Spike-specific TCRs came after two AZD1222 doses.

This clone was seen only once. No antigen is known for it. The method was immunoSEQ multiplex PCR; TCRdb's version includes in-frame clones alone and lacks a portion of them. The sample holds 85,000 to 100,000 clones, roughly 88% seen once. V shed 6 bases and J 10 bases; nucleotides not matched to a gene: 12. CDR1 is MNHEY and CDR2 is SVGAGI in the germline V gene. This CDR3 comprises 15 residues. This chain joins TRBV6-5 and TRBJ2-1; TRBD2 agrees at 10 bases. The starting material was peripheral blood, obtained on day 0 of AZD1222 vaccination. The TCR originated in an adult in good health. DNA for the CDR3: TGTGCCAGCAGACCTCAGCGGGGGGGCACGGACGAGCAGTTCTTC. It encodes CASRPQRGGTDEQFF.